The 15 T cell receptor beta chains below all came from one sample that was sequenced in a study of shared T cell receptors in the human thymus. Method: immunoSEQ multiplex PCR; TCRdb's copy keeps in-frame clones and lacks some. The table records hundreds of thousands of clones, about 87% of them present only once. The sample also formed part of further work on human thymus T cells.

The sequenced material came from thymocytes. These receptor sequences come from a boy in the first two years of life with a congenital heart defect.

The chain couples TRBV10-2 to TRBJ2-2; TRBD2 matches at 7 bases. CDR3 size: 14 residues. The J segment lost 4 bases and the V segment lost 9 bases, leaving 8 bases of the junction unmatched. Per germline, CDR1 WSHSY and CDR2 SAAADI. The CDR3 DNA reads TGCGCCAGTATAACTAGCGTGGGCACCGGGGAGCTGTTTTTT. Protein product: CASITSVGTGELFF.

This chain uses TRBV2 with TRBJ1-2; 7 nucleotides match TRBD1. V trimming: 8 bases; J trimming: 8 bases; junction bases outside the gene matches: 17. Germline loops: CDR1 SNHLY, CDR2 FYNNEI. CDR3 length: 15 amino acids. This CDR3 is CASHNTGAQAFGYTF. CDR3 DNA sequence: TGTGCCAGCCATAATACAGGGGCCCAGGCGTTCGGCTACACCTTC.

CDR3 loop: CATSRDQGQGVCEQYF. CDR3 nucleotide sequence: TGTGCCACCAGCAGAGATCAGGGACAGGGGGTCTGCGAGCAGTACTTC. This rearrangement joins TRBV15 to TRBJ2-7; 11 bases are a match to TRBD1. V gave up 0 bases and J gave up 6 bases; unmatched junction bases: 7. Looked up from germline, CDR1 is LNHNV and CDR2 is YYDKDF (reference sequence). The CDR3 covers 16 residues.

V gene TRBV28 combines with J gene TRBJ1-2, with D perhaps TRBD1 (6 bases). The CDR3 is 15 residues long. Germline values: CDR1 MDHEN, CDR2 SYDVKM. Trimming removed 2 bases at V and 3 bases at J, with 13 bases between. CDR3 in amino acids: CASSLLRDTDYGYTF. The CDR3 coding sequence is TGTGCCAGCAGTTTACTCCGGGACACCGACTATGGCTACACCTTC.

V gene TRBV12-5 combines with J gene TRBJ2-5, with D possibly matching TRBD1 (5 bases). Germline V gives CDR1 LGHNT, CDR2 FRNRAP. Trimming shortened V by 1 base and J by 1 base, and 7 bases separated the two germline ends. The CDR3 is 14 residues long. In DNA form, the CDR3 reads TGTGCTAGTGGTTTGGACAGGACCCAAGAGACCCAGTACTTC. Its translation: CASGLDRTQETQYF.

The chain recombines TRBV5-1 with TRBJ2-5; TRBD1 aligns across 10 bases. The CDR3 sequence is 15 residues long. CDR1 SGHRS and CDR2 YFSETQ come from the germline V gene. V dropped 4 bases and J dropped 0; count of bases not matched to a gene: 3. The CDR3 DNA reads TGCGCCAGCAGCCGGACAGGGGGTGACCAAGAGACCCAGTACTTC. Translation: CASSRTGGDQETQYF.

This clone was seen only once. This chain joins TRBV6-5 and TRBJ2-3; 12 bases line up with TRBD2. Looked up from germline, CDR1 is MNHEY and CDR2 is SVGAGI. The V and J ends lost 7 bases and 5 bases, in that order; junction bases with no gene match: 7. This CDR3 spans 15 amino acids. CDR3 in DNA: TGTGCCAGCAATCTAGCGGGAGGGCCCGAAGATACGCAGTATTTT. Protein sequence: CASNLAGGPEDTQYF.

The V and J genes are TRBV28 and TRBJ2-3; no clear D. Per germline, CDR1 MDHEN and CDR2 SYDVKM. V was trimmed by 3 bases and J by 1 base, leaving 8 bases between them. The CDR3 spans 14 residues. In DNA, the CDR3 is TGTGCCAGCAGTTTCGAGGTGGGCACAGATACGCAGTATTTT. Amino acid sequence: CASSFEVGTDTQYF.

Worth noting for this clone: The germline gene is not matched at one end of the junction; a read error may be the cause. CDR3 bases: TGTGCCAGCAGTATATCCCAGGGACTAGATCTGAGTGAGCAGTTCTTC. Protein: CASSISQGLDLSEQFF. The rearrangement joins TRBV27 to TRBJ2-1; 8 nucleotides align to TRBD2. This CDR3 contains 16 residues. Germline CDR1 and CDR2: MNHEY and SMNVEV (reference sequence).

The CDR3 region is CASSFDGGLNTEAFF. The CDR3 DNA sequence: TGTGCCAGCAGCTTTGACGGCGGGTTAAACACTGAAGCTTTCTTT. The chain employs TRBV5-6 and TRBJ1-1, with no clear D. Trimming removed 2 bases from V and 2 bases from J, with 13 bases in between. This CDR3 has 15 amino acids. Germline V gene lookup returns CDR1 SGHDT and CDR2 YYEEEE.

The chain links TRBV13 to TRBJ2-3; TRBD2 aligns across 11 bases. Germline CDR1 reads PRHDT; CDR2 reads FYEKMQ (reference sequence). This CDR3 spans 15 amino acids. J gave up 5 bases and V 6 bases, and 7 bases lay outside the gene matches. The CDR3 loop is CASRLTSGEEDTQYF. CDR3 DNA: TGTGCCAGCAGACTGACTAGCGGGGAGGAAGATACGCAGTATTTT.

This rearrangement joins TRBV11-2 to TRBJ1-1, with 7 positions matching TRBD1. The J segment lost 4 bases and the V segment lost 6 bases, leaving 14 bases of the junction unmatched. The CDR3 sequence is 16 residues long. CDR1 SGHAT and CDR2 FQNNGV come from the germline V gene. The CDR3 region has the DNA TGTGCCAGCAGTCAGGAGAGGGACAGCAAGGGCACTGAAGCTTTCTTT. It encodes CASSQERDSKGTEAFF.

The V and J genes are TRBV28 and TRBJ2-7; 8 bases agree with TRBD2. Trimming took 1 base from V and 4 from J; bases not matched to a gene: 15. The CDR3 is 18 residues long. CDR1 is MDHEN and CDR2 is SYDVKM in the germline V gene. The chain's CDR3 is CASSLLPSGLTTLYEQYF. CDR3 DNA sequence: TGTGCCAGCAGTTTATTGCCTAGCGGGCTGACAACTCTTTACGAGCAGTACTTC.

The J gene is TRBJ2-2, the V gene TRBV5-1; 10 bases fit TRBD2. The CDR3 sequence is 19 residues long. J gave up 1 base and V 0 bases, and 9 bases lay outside the gene matches. CDR1 and CDR2 from the germline V gene are SGHRS and YFSETQ. This CDR3 reads CASSLAGWLAGGNTGELFF. CDR3 nucleotides: TGCGCCAGCAGCTTGGCCGGTTGGTTAGCGGGGGGGAACACCGGGGAGCTGTTTTTT. The variable domain in full, completed from reference TRBV5-1 and TRBJ2-2, reads KAGVTQTPRYLIKTRGQQVTLSCSPISGHRSVSWYQQTPGQGLQFLFEYFSETQRNKGNFPGRFSGRQFSNSRSEMNVSTLELGDSALYLCASSLAGWLAGGNTGELFFGEGSRLTVL.

The chain couples TRBV28 to TRBJ2-2; 7 bases agree with TRBD1. The V segment lost 6 bases and the J segment 2 bases; nucleotides outside the gene matches: 9. This CDR3 has 16 amino acids. Germline V gene sequence: CDR1 MDHEN, CDR2 SYDVKM. The CDR3 reads CASSLGDRANTGELFF. In DNA form, the CDR3 reads TGTGCCAGCAGCTTAGGAGACAGGGCAAACACCGGGGAGCTGTTTTTT.